The rows below give T cell receptor beta chains drawn from one sample of a study of beta chain features in type 1 diabetes. Some clones are missing from TCRdb's copy, which holds only in-frame ones; the method was immunoSEQ multiplex PCR. Of under 250,000 clones listed, roughly an eighth were seen once; the top ten hold 0.026%. Sequenced sample: naive CD4+ T cells from blood. Receptors originate from a woman in her 40s in good health. The CDR3 runs from the conserved cysteine through the conserved F or W. The D gene is left open where the match is weak. Clone size is given for some rows only: seen once, a few or many times, or a class if the clone is expanded.

V gene	J gene	clone size	D gene	CDR3 DNA	CDR3 protein
TRBV9	TRBJ1-5	-	-	TGTGCCAGCAGCGTAAGGCTGGGACATATCAAGATGGGCAATCAGCCCCAGCATTTT	CASSVRLGHIKMGNQPQHF
TRBV7-2	TRBJ2-4	few	TRBD1	TGTGCCAGCAGCGTTTCTAGGGGACCAACAGGGGACATTCAGTACTTC	CASSVSRGPTGDIQYF
TRBV5-1	TRBJ2-3	few	TRBD2	TGCGCCAGCAGCCCCCAGCGGGGGGGCGCAGATACGCAGTATTTT	CASSPQRGGADTQYF
TRBV11-2	TRBJ2-3	few	-	TGTGCCGGGACAACGGGGCCTTTTGGAACAGATACGCAGTATTTT	CAGTTGPFGTDTQYF
TRBV11-2	TRBJ1-1	few	-	TGTGCCAGCAGTACGACAGGGAACACTGAAGCTTTCTTT	CASSTTGNTEAFF
TRBV2	TRBJ2-6	-	TRBD1	TGTGCCAGCAGTCCTCGGACAGGGTGGCGCTCTGGGGCCAACGTCCTGACTTTC	CASSPRTGWRSGANVLTF
TRBV6-4	TRBJ2-1	few	-	TGTGCCAGCGGCAGCTCCTACAATGAGCAGTTCTTC	CASGSSYNEQFF
TRBV6-1	TRBJ2-5	few	-	TGTGCCAGCGGACAGCTTCAAGAGACCCAGTACTTC	CASGQLQETQYF
TRBV9	TRBJ1-1	-	TRBD1	TGTGCCAGCAGCGTCGGCCTTATACAGGGGGCCGGAGGTAACACTGAAGCTTTCTTT	CASSVGLIQGAGGNTEAFF
TRBV7-7	TRBJ2-7	-	TRBD2	TGTGCTAGCAGCTTAGGGCCCAGCGGGGGCTACGAGCAGTACTTC	CASSLGPSGGYEQYF
TRBV5-1	TRBJ2-3	few	TRBD2	TGCGCCAGCAGCTTGCCGGGACTAGCGGGTAGCACAGATACGCAGTATTTT	CASSLPGLAGSTDTQYF
TRBV4-1	TRBJ2-3	-	-	TGCGCCAGCAGCCAAGATGCACTTTACACAGATACGCAGTATTTT	CASSQDALYTDTQYF
TRBV7-8	TRBJ2-4	few	-	TGTGCCAGCACGGGCCAGGGAAAAAACATTCAGTACTTC	CASTGQGKNIQYF
TRBV6-5	TRBJ1-5	-	-	TGTGCCAGCAGCCGGGGGGGCAATCAGCCCCAGCATTTT	CASSRGGNQPQHF
TRBV5-1	TRBJ1-1	few	TRBD1	TGCGCCAGCAGCCACTCGACAGGGGCTGACACTGAAGCTTTCTTT	CASSHSTGADTEAFF
TRBV7-9	TRBJ2-2	few	TRBD1	TGTGCCAGCAGCTTTGCCCAAAGTGGACAGGGCGTGCTGTTTTTT	CASSFAQSGQGVLFF
TRBV7-2	TRBJ1-4	-	-	TGTGCCAGCAGCCCACTCGGGGCGGGGCCCGAAGGAAAACTGTTTTTT	CASSPLGAGPEGKLFF
TRBV4-1	TRBJ1-1	few	TRBD1	TGCGCCAGCAGCCAAGATCCGAAGGGGGCCTTTAGGGCTGAAGCTTTCTTT	CASSQDPKGAFRAEAFF
TRBV19	TRBJ2-5	-	-	TGTGCCAGTAGCCGCATCCTTGCAGGGAGGGAGACCCAGTACTTC	CASSRILAGRETQYF
TRBV5-6	TRBJ1-5	-	TRBD1	TGTGCCAGCAGGGCCAGGGGGGCAAACAATCAGCCCCAGCATTTT	CASRARGANNQPQHF
TRBV7-9	TRBJ2-5	many	-	TGTGCCAGCAGCATGTCGGCCCAGTACTTC	CASSMSAQYF
TRBV29-1	TRBJ1-1	many	TRBD1	TGCAGCGTTGAACCAGGGGGCACTGAAGCTTTCTTT	CSVEPGGTEAFF
TRBV6-6	TRBJ2-1	-	-	TGTGCCAGCAGTCAAGGGGTAAGCTCCTACAATGAGCAGTTCTTC	CASSQGVSSYNEQFF
TRBV10-2	TRBJ1-2	few	-	TGCGCCAGCAGGGACAGCTCTAACTATGGCTACACCTTC	CASRDSSNYGYTF
TRBV7-2	TRBJ2-3	few	-	TGTGCCAGCAGCTTAAGAGGGGGGGGCAGGGATACGCAGTATTTT	CASSLRGGGRDTQYF
TRBV10-3	TRBJ1-5	few	-	TGTGCCAGCGGAGGACAGACCAATCAGCCCCAGCATTTT	CASGGQTNQPQHF
TRBV5-1	TRBJ2-7	few	TRBD1	TGCGCCAGCAGCCGGGACAGGGACTACGAGCAGTACTTC	CASSRDRDYEQYF
TRBV9	TRBJ1-1	-	-	TGTGCCAGCAGCGAGAGACGGGGCACTGAAGCTTTCTTT	CASSERRGTEAFF
TRBV5-1	TRBJ1-5	-	TRBD1	TGCGCCAGCAGCTTGGGCGGACAGGACAATCAGCCCCAGCATTTT	CASSLGGQDNQPQHF
TRBV18	TRBJ2-3	-	TRBD2	TGTGCCAGCTCACCACGGGCTAGCGGGGGGGGCACAGATACGCAGTATTTT	CASSPRASGGGTDTQYF
TRBV5-4	TRBJ2-1	-	TRBD1	TGTGCCAGCAGCCATGACAGGGTTGACAATGAGCAGTTCTTC	CASSHDRVDNEQFF
TRBV18	TRBJ2-7	few	TRBD1	TGTGCCAGCTCTTCAGACAGGGGACCTTACGAGCAGTACTTC	CASSSDRGPYEQYF
TRBV5-1	TRBJ2-3	-	TRBD2	TGCGCCAGCAGCCTACTTACCTTAGCGGGGGGTAGCACAGATACGCAGTATTTT	CASSLLTLAGGSTDTQYF
TRBV6-1	TRBJ1-2	few	TRBD1	TGTGCCAGCAGCGGACAGGTCTATGGCTACACCTTC	CASSGQVYGYTF
TRBV10-3	TRBJ2-7	-	TRBD1	TGTGCCATCAGAGGGGGCATCGGCCCATTTTCGTACGAGCAGTACTTC	CAIRGGIGPFSYEQYF
TRBV2	TRBJ1-2	-	TRBD1	TGTGCCAGCAGTCAACCGACAGGGGGCGATGGCTACACCTTC	CASSQPTGGDGYTF
TRBV27	TRBJ2-7	-	TRBD1	TGTGCCAGCAGTATCCGACCGGGACAGGGTCACGAGCAGTACTTC	CASSIRPGQGHEQYF
TRBV5-4	TRBJ2-2	few	TRBD2	TGTGCCAGCAGCGTGGGGACTAGCGGCCACACCGGGGAGCTGTTTTTT	CASSVGTSGHTGELFF
TRBV11-2	TRBJ2-7	-	-	TGTGCCAGCAGCTTAGGACTGGTCTACGAGCAGTACTTC	CASSLGLVYEQYF
TRBV6-6	TRBJ1-5	-	-	TGTGCCACCCAGAAAAGGGGGTCGGATAGCAATCAGCCCCAGCATTTT	CATQKRGSDSNQPQHF